This T cell receptor (beta chain) was captured by sequencing in a study of graft-versus-host responses after intestinal transplantation. On the study more broadly: All recipients were transplanted with multivisceral, liver-intestinal, or isolated intestinal grafts. The study gave all recipients anti-thymocyte globulin induction, then tacrolimus and steroids for about 3 years. Whole-study results and caveats: Some GvH clones appeared in ileal mucosa or blood before recipient bone marrow. Patients who carried graft-donor T cell macrochimerism also had high graft-versus-host to host-versus-graft clonal ratios in their allografts.

The germline gives CDR1 MGHRA, CDR2 YSYEKL. CDR3 length: 16 amino acids. V was shortened by 0 bases and J by 3 bases, with 15 bases between the two germline ends. The authors plated around 200,000 CFSE-labeled responder cells with around 200,000 irradiated, violet-dye-labeled stimulator cells. The repertoire was sequenced with immunoSEQ multiplex PCR; TCRdb's copy has only in-frame clones and lacks some. The sample has 8,000 to 10,000 clones, about a quarter seen once. This chain links TRBV4-1 with TRBJ2-7; D may be TRBD1 (5 bases). Sequencing used alloreactive CD8+ T cells from a mixed lymphocyte reaction culture, obtained before transplantation. The subset was: CFSE-low proliferating T cells sorted from roughly six-day pre-transplant mixed lymphocyte reaction (GvH or HvG direction). This TCR derives from a human patient who was an organ donor for intestinal transplantation. CDR3 nucleotides: TGCGCCAGCAGCCAAGAGGGTAGGGGATTCGGCTACGAGCAGTACTTC. Its protein product is CASSQEGRGFGYEQYF.